This T cell receptor beta chain was sequenced for a study of CD8 T cells in ankylosing spondylitis. Quantitative molecular-barcoded 5'-RACE generated the TCR beta libraries. A single record per CDR3 protein comes from TCRdb applying MiXCR to the 5' RACE reads. The table has approximately 340,000 distinct CDR3 sequences, over 12% seen once. This CDR3 is built from 16 residues. The germline CDR1 and CDR2 sequences are SGHRS and YFSETQ. V lost 0 bases, J lost 2 bases, and 5 bases stayed unmatched. The sequencing sample was made of blood, either unsorted or a sorted T cell fraction (not recorded which). The source is a male donor with ankylosing spondylitis or in good health (not recorded which). V usage is TRBV5-1 and J usage is TRBJ2-3; 8 positions match TRBD2. The CDR3 coding sequence is TGCGCCAGCAGCTTGGTTAGCGGGGATGCCACAGATACGCAGTATTTT. This gives the protein CASSLVSGDATDTQYF.